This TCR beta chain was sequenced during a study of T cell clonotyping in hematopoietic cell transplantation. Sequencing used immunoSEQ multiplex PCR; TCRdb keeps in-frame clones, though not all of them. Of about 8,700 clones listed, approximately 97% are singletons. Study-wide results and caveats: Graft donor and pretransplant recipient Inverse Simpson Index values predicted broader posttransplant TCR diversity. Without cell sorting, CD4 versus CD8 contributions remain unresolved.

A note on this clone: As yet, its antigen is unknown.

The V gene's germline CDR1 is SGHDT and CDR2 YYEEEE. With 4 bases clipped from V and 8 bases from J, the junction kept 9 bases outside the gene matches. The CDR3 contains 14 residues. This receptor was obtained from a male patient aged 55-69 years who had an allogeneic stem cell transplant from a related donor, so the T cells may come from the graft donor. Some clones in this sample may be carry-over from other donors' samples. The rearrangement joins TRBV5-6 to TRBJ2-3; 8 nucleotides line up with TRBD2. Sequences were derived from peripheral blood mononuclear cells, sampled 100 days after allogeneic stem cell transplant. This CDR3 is CASSPGGVQVTQYF. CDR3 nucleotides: TGTGCCAGCAGCCCGGGGGGGGTCCAGGTTACGCAGTATTTT.